The 17 T cell receptor beta chains given below trace back to one sample, sequenced in a study of blood T cell repertoires in COVID-19. Sequencing used immunoSEQ multiplex PCR; TCRdb keeps in-frame clones, though not all of them. The sample lists 95,000 to 150,000 clones, 80% occurring once. The specimen was peripheral blood. The source of these receptors is a man between 60 and 70 years old with active or convalescent COVID-19.

The chain carries TRBV19 and TRBJ1-1; 9 bases are shared with TRBD1. Germline V gene lookup returns CDR1 LNHDA and CDR2 SQIVND (reference sequence). The CDR3 is 14 amino acids. Trimming took 6 bases from V and 1 from J; bases not matched to a gene: 3. CDR3 nucleotides: TGTGCCAGTAGCCGACAGGGGGAGAACACTGAAGCTTTCTTT. It translates to CASSRQGENTEAFF.

The chain couples TRBV24-1 to TRBJ2-7; D might be TRBD2 (5 bases). The CDR3 consists of 13 residues. Trimming removed 0 bases from V and 9 bases from J, with 11 bases in between. The germline gives CDR1 KGHDR, CDR2 SFDVKD. The DNA of the CDR3 is TGTGCCACCAGTGATTTGGCCGGGGTAGTGCAGTACTTC. As protein: CATSDLAGVVQYF.

The rearrangement joins TRBV11-3 to TRBJ2-3, with TRBD2 identical over 10 bases. V dropped 1 base and J dropped 2; count of bases not matched to a gene: 3. The germline CDR1 and CDR2 sequences are SGHNT and YENEEA. The CDR3 totals 16 residues. The CDR3 is CASSLAGTSATDTQYF. CDR3 nucleotide sequence: TGTGCCAGCAGCTTAGCCGGGACTAGCGCCACAGATACGCAGTATTTT. The whole variable domain, filled in from reference TRBV11-3 and TRBJ2-3, reads EAGVVQSPRYKIIEKKQPVAFWCNPISGHNTLYWYLQNLGQGPELLIRYENEEAVDDSQLPKDRFSAERLKGVDSTLKIQPAELGDSAVYLCASSLAGTSATDTQYFGPGTRLTVL.

This sequence joins TRBV5-1 and TRBJ1-1; weak D call: TRBD1 (6 bases). Germline V CDR1 and CDR2: SGHRS, YFSETQ. CDR3 length equals 15 residues. Trimming cost V 4 bases and J 4 bases, with 17 bases left between them. CDR3 coding DNA: TGCGCCAGCAGCCCGGAACAGGGATTCGGCACTGAAGCTTTCTTT. Translated: CASSPEQGFGTEAFF.

V gene TRBV5-8 combines with J gene TRBJ1-1; D not certain. Looked up from germline, CDR1 is SGHTS and CDR2 is YDEGEE. With 0 bases removed from V and 0 bases from J, the gap between germline ends came to 9 bases. This CDR3 has 15 residues. The CDR3 is CASSLGVSMNTEAFF. In DNA, the CDR3 is TGTGCCAGCAGCTTGGGAGTAAGCATGAACACTGAAGCTTTCTTT.

The chain has TRBV14 and TRBJ1-6; no clear D gene. With 6 bases removed from V and 9 bases from J, the gap between germline ends came to 15 bases. Germline values: CDR1 SGHDN, CDR2 FVKESK. CDR3 length: 14 amino acids. The CDR3 is CASSHGRGISPLHF. As DNA, the CDR3 is TGTGCCAGCAGTCACGGACGGGGAATTTCACCCCTCCACTTT.

J is TRBJ2-7 and V is TRBV7-6; TRBD2 might be the D (5 bases). V was shortened by 3 bases and J by 1 base, with 13 bases between the two germline ends. Germline V CDR1 and CDR2: SGHVS, FNYEAQ. The length of the CDR3 is 15 residues. CDR3 DNA: TGTGCCAGCAGCTTGGGAGAGCAGACATCCTACGAGCAGTACTTC. Protein product: CASSLGEQTSYEQYF.

Remarks on this clone: Different DNA sequences within this sample yield the same CDR3. V usage is TRBV5-6 and J usage is TRBJ1-2, with 9 bases fitting TRBD1. Trimming cost V 4 bases and J 5 bases; bases outside gene matches: 6. Germline V gene lookup returns CDR1 SGHDT and CDR2 YYEEEE. CDR3 length equals 14 residues. In DNA form, the CDR3 reads TGTGCCAGCAGCCCCGGGACAGGGCTATATGGCTACACCTTC. This translates into CASSPGTGLYGYTF.

The chain recombines TRBV28 with TRBJ1-4, with 7 bases aligning to TRBD1. The V and J ends lost 1 base and 8 bases, in that order; junction bases with no gene match: 10. The CDR3 runs 16 residues. From germline, CDR1 is MDHEN and CDR2 SYDVKM. The CDR3 reads CASSLYGDSRGEKLFF. CDR3 nucleotides: TGTGCCAGCAGTTTATATGGGGACAGTAGGGGAGAAAAACTGTTTTTT.

The chain recombines TRBV7-7 with TRBJ2-5, with D perhaps TRBD2 (5 bases). The CDR3 loop spans 15 amino acids. V was pared by 5 bases and J by 7 bases, with 20 bases between. Germline CDR1 SSHAT, CDR2 FNYEAQ (reference sequence). The CDR3 reads CASSPAAPVAGTQYF. In nucleotides, the CDR3 is TGTGCCAGCAGCCCCGCAGCCCCGGTTGCGGGGACCCAGTACTTC.

The gene calls are TRBV27 and TRBJ2-7, with D possibly being TRBD1 (6 bases). Germline V lookup: CDR1 MNHEY, CDR2 SMNVEV (reference sequence). V lost 3 bases and J lost 4, with 10 bases in between. The CDR3 covers 13 residues. The chain's CDR3 is CASSFQGKYEQYF. The CDR3 nucleotides are TGTGCCAGCAGTTTCCAGGGGAAATACGAGCAGTACTTC.

V gene TRBV5-1 combines with J gene TRBJ1-1; D not resolved. CDR3 size: 15 residues. The germline gives CDR1 SGHRS, CDR2 YFSETQ. The V gene lost 0 bases and the J gene lost 4 bases, with 13 bases spanning the gap. CDR3 DNA sequence: TGCGCCAGCAGCTTGGAAGGAGGGTTGGGCACTGAAGCTTTCTTT. Translated, it gives CASSLEGGLGTEAFF.

This clone has just one count. V is TRBV5-4 and J is TRBJ2-7, with D maybe TRBD2 (6 bases). This CDR3 has 15 amino acids. Germline V CDR1 and CDR2: SGHNT, YYREEE (reference sequence). V shed 4 bases and J shed 6 bases, with 20 bases lying between them. The CDR3 region has the DNA TGTGCCAGCAGCACACGGACTAATACGAGGGGCGAGCAGTACTTC. Its translation is CASSTRTNTRGEQYF.

The chain has TRBV29-1 and TRBJ2-1; 8 bases agree with TRBD2. Per germline, CDR1 SQVTM and CDR2 ANQGSEA. V lost 3 bases, J lost 5 bases, and 3 bases stayed unmatched. This CDR3 comprises 13 residues. Here the CDR3 reads CSVDEAGDNEQFF. The DNA for the CDR3 is TGCAGCGTTGACGAAGCGGGAGACAATGAGCAGTTCTTC.

The rearrangement uses TRBV14 and TRBJ2-5; tentative D call: TRBD1 (5 bases). V shed 3 bases and J shed 5 bases, with 25 bases lying between them. The CDR3 totals 18 residues. Germline V CDR1 and CDR2: SGHDN, FVKESK. The CDR3 sequence is CASSHMVSGPGLSETQYF. CDR3 DNA: TGTGCCAGCAGCCACATGGTGTCCGGTCCAGGGCTTTCGGAGACCCAGTACTTC. The full variable domain, with the rest looked up from reference TRBV14 and TRBJ2-5, is EAGVTQFPSHSVIEKGQTVTLRCDPISGHDNLYWYRRVMGKEIKFLLHFVKESKQDESGMPNNRFLAERTGGTYSTLKVQPAELEDSGVYFCASSHMVSGPGLSETQYFGPGTRLLVL.

V is TRBV5-1 and J is TRBJ2-7, with 11 positions matching TRBD2. J gave up 3 bases and V 5 bases, and 1 base lay outside the gene matches. Looked up from germline, CDR1 is SGHRS and CDR2 is YFSETQ. The length of the CDR3 is 13 residues. CDR3 sequence reads: CASRLAGGYEQYF. CDR3 DNA sequence: TGCGCCAGCAGGCTAGCGGGAGGCTACGAGCAGTACTTC.

The chain's CDR3 is CASSSPGRENTEAFF. The CDR3 coding sequence is TGCGCCAGCAGCTCCCCCGGCAGGGAGAACACTGAAGCTTTCTTT. The gene calls are TRBV5-1 and TRBJ1-1; TRBD1 is a possible D gene (5 bases). V gave up 3 bases and J gave up 1 base, with 13 bases separating them. The V gene's germline CDR1 is SGHRS and CDR2 YFSETQ. The CDR3 is 15 amino acids.